Reported below is one T cell receptor beta chain. Its antigen remains unknown. TCRdb's copy holds only in-frame clones and misses some; the assay was immunoSEQ multiplex PCR. The sample has 200,000 or so clones, more than 65% seen once. CDR1 and CDR2 from the germline V gene are MDHEN and SYDVKM. V was pared by 5 bases and J by 4 bases, with 6 bases of the junction left unmatched. This CDR3 is 14 amino acids long. The sample is drawn from a study of cytomegalovirus exposure and HLA in healthy donors. Study-level results: The study put under 200 TCR beta chains on its list as cytomegalovirus-associated. One later analysis, an examination of the approximately 130 validation repertoires, found that first-cohort TCR clusters tended to co-occur in them. Researchers reported that a few CMV-associated chains were confirmed in vitro as CMV antigen-specific.

Separation from the roughly 670-subject first cohort characterized the roughly 120-subject validation cohort, to which the donors belonged. Specimen: PBMCs. The sequence came from a woman aged 25 to 39 in good health and CMV-seropositive. The rearrangement links TRBV28 to TRBJ1-2; TRBD1 agrees at 8 bases. This chain's CDR3 is CASSQDRGAYGYTF. The CDR3 DNA is TGTGCCAGCAGTCAAGACAGGGGCGCCTATGGCTACACCTTC.